This TCR beta chain was documented in a study of shared clonotypes between healthy human individuals (TCRdb year 2020). Broadly, across the study: The cohort included three men and two women between 18 and 49 years of age. Per donor, three plates each were used for CD4 naive and CD4 memory, two for CD8 naive, and one for CD8 memory. The study deeply sequenced blood TCR repertoires of about 5 healthy adults to estimate repertoire size and the extent of clonotype sharing between individuals. To increase sequencing depth and limit assay-specific biases, different laboratories used diverse techniques to prepare libraries and sequence TCR repertoires. Each donor's leukapheresis produced roughly between roughly 0.85 and 10 billion PBMCs. Findings and caveats that apply to the study as a whole: Incomplete sequencing was indicated by rarefaction of sorted-subset datasets, despite the large sequencing depth. Larger estimated clonotype richness was generally found for naive subsets than for memory subsets. Pairwise subsampling led to the expectation that sequencing depth would affect the degree of clonotype sharing among donors. Clonotypes shared by all four sorted-subset donors showed higher generation probabilities than non-shared clonotypes. The genetic and exposure-history diversity represented was limited by the small number of donors. Across four donors, approximately 5% of naive CD4, roughly 3.4% of naive CD8, about 2% of memory CD4, and under 0.45% of memory CD8 clonotypes were shared. Only blood was sampled, and tissue TCR repertoires likely differ from those in blood.

The donors were healthy, HIV-negative adults who had no recently reported acute infections or vaccinations. All donors were Caucasian adults living in Nashville, Tennessee, USA. CD4+ T cells were enriched by magnetic negative selection; naive cells were then positively selected on CD45RA, and the negative fraction formed the memory subset. Blood was collected by leukapheresis, and PBMCs were isolated by Ficoll-Histopaque density gradient centrifugation and then cryopreserved in liquid nitrogen vapor phase. Analytical flow cytometry was used to check the purity and quantity of every magnetically sorted T cell population. From each sorted fraction, genomic DNA was isolated and quantified by UV absorbance on a Nanodrop 2000c. Deletion took 6 bases off V and 1 base off J, with a span of 9 bases between the germline ends. As encoded in the germline V gene, CDR1 is MNHNS while CDR2 is SASEGT. The CDR3, from cysteine to phenylalanine, totals 13 residues. Just the 39-base CDR3 DNA is kept, in frame starting at base 1.

Details on this clone: There is no known antigen for this receptor. No per-base quality is available; no much larger clone lies one base away.

TCR CDR3 regions were amplified from genomic DNA by multiplex PCR using the deep immunoSEQ assay. Extracted genomic DNA from each cell subset was spread evenly across all wells of several immunoSEQ 96-well plates, with each plate serving as a replicate. For sorted subsets, 200 to 250 ng of genomic DNA, equivalent to some 30,000 T cell genomes, went into each replicate PCR. Purified libraries were measured with a Qubit 3.0 fluorometer, size-checked on a Bioanalyzer 2100, and measured again with the KAPA Library Quantification kit. Every immunoSEQ 96-well plate was sequenced on a dedicated single-read 150-cycle Illumina NextSeq 550 flow cell. Regarding the original processing steps: The immunoSEQ output contained only junctional sequences without quality scores, so filtering could not match that applied to full-length reads. Sequences were annotated with PyIR, a Python wrapper for IgBLAST v1.9, and V/J genes and CDR3 were assigned using IMGT germline references. Any read was removed if the V/J assignment was weak (E-value above 1e-6), the CDR3 was missing, or the read contained stop codons, out-of-frame junctions, or ambiguous translated residues. V3J clonotypes were defined as sequences sharing an identical inferred V gene, J gene, and CDR3 amino acid sequence. Percentage overlap between repertoires was computed as shared unique clonotypes divided by the size of the smaller repertoire. RTK rarefaction, the Chao1 estimator, and Recon v2.1 estimates of unobserved clonotypes were used to assess repertoire richness. Generation probabilities were computed with OLGA for all TCRbeta clonotypes obtained by the gDNA method from several donors. Entries here come from immuneACCESS through TCRdb and include only in-frame sequences with V and J called. Some clones fail to appear in such tables; in the studies checked, an unresolved V gene covers under half of the shortfall, and the cause of the remainder is unknown. The V and J calls and clone size come from that table; D and trimming were worked out from the DNA. For this sample there are under 550,000 clones; less than 96% appear just once. In total, the top ten clones hold about 0.064% of the sample.

The clonotype was recovered from a woman aged 25 to 39 in good health. Input material: naive CD4+ T cells sorted from blood. Sample cell subset or site, as interpreted from the label and publication: CD45RA+ positively selected. Recombination linked TRBV6-1 to TRBJ1-1; the D segment cannot be called with confidence. For the CDR3, the sequence is CASSILSNTEAFF. The DNA reads TGTGCCAGCAGCATACTATCGAACACTGAAGCTTTCTTT.